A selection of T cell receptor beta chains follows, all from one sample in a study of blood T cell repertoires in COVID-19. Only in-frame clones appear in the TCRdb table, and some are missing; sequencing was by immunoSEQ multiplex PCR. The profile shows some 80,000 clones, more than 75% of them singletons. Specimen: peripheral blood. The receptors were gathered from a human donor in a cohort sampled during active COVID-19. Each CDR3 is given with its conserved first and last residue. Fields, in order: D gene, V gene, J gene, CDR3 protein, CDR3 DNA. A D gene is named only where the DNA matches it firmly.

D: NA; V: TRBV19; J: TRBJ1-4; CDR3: CASSTIVWGRNEKLFF; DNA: TGTGCCAGTAGTACGATTGTGTGGGGGCGCAATGAAAAACTGTTTTTT
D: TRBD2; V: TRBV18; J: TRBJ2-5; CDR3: CASSPTTSGRAGETQYF; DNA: TGTGCCAGCTCCCCCACCACTAGCGGGAGGGCCGGAGAGACCCAGTACTTC
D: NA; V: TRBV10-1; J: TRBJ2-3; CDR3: CASSAPGSTDTQYF; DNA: TGCGCCAGCAGTGCTCCGGGAAGCACAGATACGCAGTATTTT
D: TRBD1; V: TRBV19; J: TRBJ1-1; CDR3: CASSTDYRGEAFF; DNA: TGTGCCAGTAGTACAGATTACAGGGGTGAAGCTTTCTTT
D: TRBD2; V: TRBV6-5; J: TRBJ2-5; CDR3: CASSYSSSGGRETQYF; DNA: TGTGCCAGCAGTTACTCGTCTAGCGGGGGGCGGGAGACCCAGTACTTC
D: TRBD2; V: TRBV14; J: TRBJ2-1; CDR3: CASSPRTSSYNEQFF; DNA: TGTGCCAGCAGCCCGCGGACTAGCTCCTACAATGAGCAGTTCTTC
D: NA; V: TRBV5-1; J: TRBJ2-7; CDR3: CASSVPSGSYEQYF; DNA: TGCGCCAGCAGCGTACCCTCGGGGTCCTACGAGCAGTACTTC
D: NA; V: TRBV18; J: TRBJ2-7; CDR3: CASSPPMRNNYEQYF; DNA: TGTGCCAGCTCACCACCGATGCGGAATAACTACGAGCAGTACTTC
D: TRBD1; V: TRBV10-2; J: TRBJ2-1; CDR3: CASSPGQGRHNEQFF; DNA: TGCGCCAGCAGTCCGGGACAGGGACGTCACAATGAGCAGTTCTTC
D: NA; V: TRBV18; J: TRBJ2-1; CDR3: CASSPALATRGTEQFF; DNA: TGTGCCAGCTCACCAGCCCTAGCGACTAGGGGTACTGAGCAGTTCTTC
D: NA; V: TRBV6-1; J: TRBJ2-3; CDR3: CASSEMGALTDTQYF; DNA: TGTGCCAGCAGTGAAATGGGAGCACTCACAGATACGCAGTATTTT